This T cell receptor (beta chain) was captured by sequencing in a study of regulatory T cells in long-lasting Graves disease. Both iRepertoire HTBI primers and Arm-PCR of CDR3 regions were used to build the TCR beta libraries. Each CDR3 protein is one row after TCRdb ran MiXCR on the multiplex PCR reads. The repertoire has approximately 400,000 distinct CDR3 sequences, more than 13% of them found once; the top ten carry about a sixth. This sample's time point: newly diagnosed GD, antithyroid drugs for less than 3 months. Researchers made the TCR library from RNA that was extracted from PBMCs. In its sample, this clonotype was seen many times. V dropped 3 bases and J dropped 5 bases, with 10 bases sitting between them. In germline, CDR1 is GTSNPN, CDR2 SVGIG (reference sequence). This CDR3 spans 12 amino acids. These sequences were also reported in another study, on T cells in Graves' hyperthyroidism and ophthalmopathy.

This TCR derives from a woman aged 25 to 39 with Graves disease. Sequences were derived from peripheral blood mononuclear cells (PBMCs), sampled at new diagnosis, from a patient treated with antithyroid drugs. The rearrangement links TRBV30 to TRBJ1-1; D unresolved. This chain's CDR3 is CAWSGGGTEAFF. CDR3 coding DNA: TGTGCCTGGAGCGGTGGCGGGACTGAAGCTTTCTTT.